The T cell receptor (beta chain) described here comes from a study of blood T cell repertoires in COVID-19. The data were produced by immunoSEQ multiplex PCR, yet TCRdb's version contains in-frame clones alone and is incomplete. This table has some 300,000 clones, around 89% appearing once. From germline, CDR1 is LGHDT and CDR2 YNNKEL (reference sequence). CDR3 length equals 15 residues. J was trimmed by 0 bases and V by 5 bases; bases with no gene match: 4. Specimen: PBMCs or T cells enriched from blood (not recorded which). The sequence came from a woman aged 55-75 years in a cohort exposed to, infected with or recovered from COVID-19 (not recorded which). This chain links TRBV3-1 (or the pseudogene TRBV3-2) with TRBJ2-1, with 7 bases lining up with TRBD1. DNA for the CDR3: TGTGCCAGCAGCTTCGACAGGGTCTCCTACAATGAGCAGTTCTTC. Amino acids: CASSFDRVSYNEQFF.